The 15 T cell receptor beta chains below all came from one sample that was sequenced in a study of cytomegalovirus exposure and HLA in healthy donors. The PCR made use of 60 Vbeta and 13 Jbeta primers. This table comes from immunoSEQ multiplex PCR, and its TCRdb copy is limited to in-frame clones, with some not included. The table lists approximately 59,000 clones, 68% of them singletons, with under 20% in the top ten. The specimen sequenced was PBMCs. The source of these receptors is a man aged 35 to 55 in good health and CMV-seropositive.

This clone was counted a few times. The chain couples TRBV7-9 to TRBJ2-1; D is possibly TRBD2 (6 bases). This CDR3 has 16 residues. Trimming removed 5 bases at V and 5 bases at J, with 19 bases between. CDR1 and CDR2 (germline): SEHNR, FQNEAQ (reference sequence). CDR3 nucleotide sequence: TGTGCCAGCAGCCTTGTTAGCGGACCCAACCACAATGAGCAGTTCTTC. Its protein is CASSLVSGPNHNEQFF.

The V gene is TRBV5-1, the J gene TRBJ2-3; no firm D call. The CDR3 is 11 amino acids. V gave up 2 bases and J gave up 5 bases, with 3 bases separating them. Germline loops: CDR1 SGHRS, CDR2 YFSETQ. CDR3 bases: TGCGCCAGCAGCTTACAAGATACGCAGTATTTT. It specifies CASSLQDTQYF.

The genes are TRBV18 and TRBJ1-2; maybe TRBD1 (6 bases). CDR3 length: 14 residues. The germline V and J ends were trimmed by 8 bases and 7 bases, with 20 bases remaining between them. Germline values: CDR1 KGHSH, CDR2 LQKENI. DNA of the CDR3: TGTGCCAGCACCATACCCAGGACAGTTCCTGGCTACACCTTC. Translation gives CASTIPRTVPGYTF.

This chain links TRBV7-9 with TRBJ2-1; no clear D. Germline CDR1 is SEHNR and CDR2 is FQNEAQ (reference sequence). This CDR3 spans 15 amino acids. The V end was cut by 2 bases, the J end by 7 bases, with 15 bases between. The CDR3 reads CASSLWLEPKNEQFF. In DNA form, the CDR3 reads TGTGCCAGCAGCTTATGGTTAGAGCCAAAGAATGAGCAGTTCTTC.

The J gene is TRBJ2-5, the V gene TRBV6-5; 8 positions match TRBD1. The J call could be wrong; TRBJ2-7 is a better fit for the DNA end. The germline V gene has CDR1 MNHEY and CDR2 SVGAGI. The CDR3 is 14 residues long. This chain's CDR3 is CASKVQGDVGEQYF. The DNA for the CDR3 is TGTGCCAGCAAGGTACAGGGGGATGTAGGCGAGCAGTACTTC.

The chain is built from TRBV2 and TRBJ2-5; TRBD1 matches 7 bases. CDR1 and CDR2 (germline): SNHLY, FYNNEI. This CDR3 is built from 14 residues. Germline trimming cut 3 bases from V and 5 bases from J; bases unmatched to any gene: 6. The CDR3 nucleotides read TGTGCCAGCAGTGACAACAGGGGTACGGAGACCCAGTACTTC. This translates into CASSDNRGTETQYF.

The J gene is TRBJ1-1, the V gene TRBV2, with a tentative D call TRBD1 (5 bases). The CDR3 is 15 residues long. The V gene lost 1 base and the J gene lost 1 base, with 10 bases spanning the gap. CDR1 is SNHLY, CDR2 FYNNEI, per germline. The CDR3 spells CASSEGRQPNTEAFF. DNA of the CDR3: TGTGCCAGCAGTGAAGGGCGACAGCCGAACACTGAAGCTTTCTTT.

The chain links TRBV4-3 to TRBJ2-3; tentative D call: TRBD1 (6 bases). This CDR3 has 15 amino acids. V lost 1 base and J lost 3, with 11 bases in between. Germline loops: CDR1 LGHNA, CDR2 YSLEER. DNA for the CDR3: TGCGCCAGCAGCCAAGGGGCAGGGGTTACAGATACGCAGTATTTT. Translated: CASSQGAGVTDTQYF.

There are a few counts of this clone. The gene calls are TRBV30 and TRBJ2-3; 7 positions match TRBD1. The germline V gene encodes CDR1 GTSNPN and CDR2 SVGIG (reference sequence). This CDR3 spans 13 amino acids. The J segment lost 6 bases and the V segment lost 0 bases, leaving 3 bases of the junction unmatched. The CDR3 region is CAWSVRQGDTQYF. The CDR3 nucleotides read TGTGCCTGGAGTGTACGACAGGGTGATACGCAGTATTTT.

This clone was detected once. V and J are TRBV7-9 and TRBJ2-3; 10 bases are a match to TRBD2. There are 17 residues in the CDR3. Per germline, CDR1 SEHNR and CDR2 FQNEAQ (reference sequence). The V gene end was trimmed by 1 base and the J gene end by 4 bases; junction bases not matched to a gene: 8. The CDR3 DNA follows: TGTGCCAGCAGCTTAGGTCGACTAGCGGGCAACTCAGATACGCAGTATTTT. It specifies CASSLGRLAGNSDTQYF.

A single count supports this clone. This sequence joins TRBV29-1 and TRBJ2-7, with TRBD1 identical over 7 bases. The CDR3 length is 12 residues. Looked up from germline, CDR1 is SQVTM and CDR2 is ANQGSEA. Trimming removed 5 bases from V and 7 bases from J; junction bases left unmatched: 8. CDR3: CSVFLGGREQYF. CDR3 DNA: TGCAGCGTTTTTCTAGGGGGCAGGGAGCAGTACTTC.

The chain links TRBV27 to TRBJ2-1; TRBD2 matches 10 bases. The CDR3 extends over 15 amino acids. Germline V gene sequence: CDR1 MNHEY, CDR2 SMNVEV (reference sequence). J gave up 10 bases and V 3 bases, and 9 bases lay outside the gene matches. This CDR3 is CASSFWASGSEEQFF. CDR3 DNA: TGTGCCAGCAGTTTTTGGGCTAGCGGGAGCGAAGAGCAGTTCTTC.

The chain links TRBV11-2 to TRBJ2-7, with 9 bases identical to TRBD2. Germline V gives CDR1 SGHAT, CDR2 FQNNGV. This CDR3 is 18 amino acids long. V was clipped by 2 bases and J by 0 bases; unmatched bases: 11. The CDR3 sequence is CASSLLPSSGASSYEQYF. Written as DNA, the CDR3 is TGTGCCAGCAGCTTACTGCCTTCTAGCGGGGCTAGCTCCTACGAGCAGTACTTC.

The chain joins TRBV19 to TRBJ1-1; D may be TRBD1 (6 bases). The CDR3 sequence is 14 residues long. Germline CDR1 reads LNHDA; CDR2 reads SQIVND (reference sequence). V was trimmed by 9 bases and J by 0 bases, leaving 14 bases between them. The CDR3 DNA sequence: TGTGCCAGCACCCCAGGGGTAATGAACACTGAAGCTTTCTTT. Amino acid sequence: CASTPGVMNTEAFF.

The J gene is TRBJ2-7, the V gene TRBV6-5; D perhaps matches TRBD2 (6 bases). Trimming shortened V by 0 bases and J by 5 bases, and 8 bases separated the two germline ends. Germline CDR1 is MNHEY and CDR2 is SVGAGI. This CDR3 has 13 residues. CDR3 loop: CASSYSRGHEQYF. The CDR3 coding sequence is TGTGCCAGCAGTTACTCGCGGGGCCACGAGCAGTACTTC.